A single sample is the source of the 10 T cell receptor beta chains below, sequenced in a study of T cell responses to AZD1222 COVID-19 vaccine. Profiled with immunoSEQ multiplex PCR; TCRdb holds only in-frame clones, not every one. The sample gives some 150,000 clones, around 84% of which show up once; 5.1% is in the top ten. The material was peripheral blood, obtained 28 days after the second AZD1222 dose. These receptors originate from an adult who received the AZD1222 COVID-19 vaccine.

The genes are TRBV5-6 and TRBJ1-3; D is unresolved. The CDR3 runs 15 residues. Trimming stripped 3 bases from V and 0 bases from J, with 10 bases between. Germline V gene data show CDR1 as SGHDT and CDR2 as YYEEEE. The CDR3, as DNA: TGTGCCAGCAGCTCTTCACTCACCTCTGGAAACACCATATATTTT. Protein sequence: CASSSSLTSGNTIYF.

The chain combines TRBV18 with TRBJ1-2; TRBD1 agrees at 10 bases. The V and J ends lost 6 bases and 8 bases, in that order; junction bases with no gene match: 12. CDR1 is KGHSH and CDR2 is LQKENI in the germline V gene. The CDR3 extends over 15 amino acids. CDR3 in DNA: TGTGCCAGCTCGAGACAGGGGGCCCTCCAAGGCGGCTACACCTTC. Protein product: CASSRQGALQGGYTF.

The rearrangement uses TRBV10-2 and TRBJ1-2; D unresolved. This CDR3 has 13 amino acids. Germline-derived CDR1 and CDR2 are WSHSY and SAAADI. Trimming left V 1 base short and J 8 bases short, with 11 bases between. This CDR3 is CASSEYTLGGYTF. In nucleotides, the CDR3 is TGCGCCAGCAGTGAGTACACCTTGGGGGGCTACACCTTC.

The chain is built from TRBV30 and TRBJ1-2, with 7 bases identical to TRBD1. V gave up 4 bases and J gave up 4 bases; unmatched junction bases: 6. The CDR3 has 13 amino acids. In germline, CDR1 is GTSNPN, CDR2 SVGIG (reference sequence). CDR3 residues: CAWTGGSGYGYTF. The DNA of the CDR3 is TGTGCCTGGACAGGGGGAAGTGGCTATGGCTACACCTTC.

With respect to this clone: Compared with germline, one end of the junction differs, possibly owing to a read error. This sequence joins TRBV7-8 and TRBJ1-4, with D possibly matching TRBD1 (6 bases). The CDR3 is 13 residues long. Germline V CDR1 and CDR2: SGHVS, FQNEAQ. The CDR3 here is CASSPDRGAPVDF. As DNA, the CDR3 is TGTGCCAGCAGCCCGGACCGGGGGGCCCCGGTGGATTTT.

The chain joins TRBV7-8 to TRBJ1-3; D call uncertain. Trimming cost V 4 bases and J 2 bases, with 9 bases left between them. CDR1 is SGHVS, CDR2 FQNEAQ, per germline. CDR3 length equals 14 residues. CDR3: CASSYEYTGNTIYF. DNA for the CDR3: TGTGCCAGCAGCTATGAGTACACTGGAAACACCATATATTTT.

This chain connects TRBV7-4 to TRBJ1-3; unclear D gene. The germline V and J ends were trimmed by 5 bases and 1 base, with 12 bases remaining between them. From germline, CDR1 is SGHVT and CDR2 SQSDAQ. The CDR3 covers 15 residues. CDR3 in amino acids: CASSLVPGSGNTIYF. CDR3 in DNA: TGTGCCAGCAGCCTGGTTCCCGGATCTGGAAACACCATATATTTT.

This clone occurred a few times. V gene TRBV6-2 or TRBV6-3 combines with J gene TRBJ1-3; D gene ambiguous. The CDR3 totals 16 residues. Germline values: CDR1 MNHEY, CDR2 SVGEGT. V was cut by 2 bases and J by 0 bases, with 11 bases left in between. The CDR3 region has the DNA TGTGCCAGCAGTTACGCGGTCTCGAGCTCTGGAAACACCATATATTTT. This encodes CASSYAVSSSGNTIYF.

This clone was seen once. A read error may account for a junction end that differs from germline. The V gene is TRBV18, the J gene TRBJ2-5; D is unclear. Germline CDR1 and CDR2: KGHSH and LQKENI. The CDR3 contains 15 residues. The CDR3 region is CASSPREAGGETQYF. CDR3 nucleotide sequence: TGTGCCAGCTCCCCACGCGAGGCAGGCGGTGAGACCCAGTACTTC.

This sequence joins TRBV12-5 and TRBJ2-1, with D possibly matching TRBD1 (5 bases). CDR3 length equals 12 residues. Germline V gene lookup returns CDR1 LGHNT and CDR2 FRNRAP. V shed 1 base and J shed 7 bases, with 5 bases lying between them. CDR3 in amino acids: CASGLGTNEQFF. The CDR3 nucleotides read TGTGCTAGTGGTTTGGGGACAAATGAGCAGTTCTTC.